This paragraph covers one T cell receptor (beta chain) sequence. These data originate in a study of blood T cell repertoires in COVID-19. Profiled with immunoSEQ multiplex PCR; TCRdb holds only in-frame clones, not every one. Altogether 200,000 or so clones are present, roughly 80% being singletons, with the ten largest covering roughly a sixth. This receptor was taken from a man in his 60s with active or convalescent COVID-19. Input material: peripheral blood.

The DNA of the CDR3 is TGTGCCAGCAGCTTAGATACTAGCGGAGCTGGGGAAAAGTTCTTC. Protein product: CASSLDTSGAGEKFF. The V gene is TRBV7-9, the J gene TRBJ2-1; 8 positions match TRBD2. J gave up 14 bases and V 1 base, and 13 bases lay outside the gene matches. The CDR3 loop spans 15 amino acids. CDR1 and CDR2 from the germline V gene are SEHNR and FQNEAQ (reference sequence).